This T cell receptor beta chain is drawn from a study of tissue T cells after allogeneic stem cell transplantation. This clone was seen only a few times. Its antigen remains unidentified. The genes and germline here are from mouse. Stated time point: mouse harvest day 7 after allogeneic transplant. Each mouse received 10^7 T-cell-depleted marrow cells plus 10^6 splenic CD5+ T cells by tail vein. This mouse GVHD model was MHC-mismatched B6 to BALB/c, profiled day 7 or 14. Study-wide findings and caveats: Sampling depth was limited, and the cohort was small and clinically varied. Within patients, tissue anatomy strongly shaped TCR repertoire composition.

TCRbeta CDR3 was sequenced at survey depth with template counts. The data were produced by immunoSEQ multiplex PCR, yet TCRdb's version contains in-frame clones alone and is incomplete. The sample shows several thousand clones, roughly 46% of them seen only once. This receptor was identified in a female BALB/c mouse given C57BL/6 T cells with graft-versus-host disease after an allogeneic hematopoietic cell transplant. The sequenced sample consisted of gut tissue.

CDR3 in amino acids: CASSLGGEVFF. The covered CDR3 bases are TGTGCCAGCAGTCTGGGGGGTGAAGTCTTC. This chain links TRBV26 with TRBJ1-1, with TRBD1 as a possible D gene (5 bases). The read falls 1 residue short of the CDR3 end, and the missing part is taken from the germline J gene. CDR1 and CDR2 from the germline V gene are KGHPV and FQNQEV (reference sequence). The CDR3 length is 11 residues. V gave up 2 bases and J gave up 8 bases, with 6 bases separating them.